The 25 T cell receptor beta chains given below trace back to one sample, sequenced in a study of T-cell reconstitution after alpha-beta-depleted transplantation in children. Researchers prepared the TCRbeta library using unique molecular identifiers, the study reports. TCRdb reprocessed the PCR reads via MiXCR and lists one record per CDR3 protein. The table records nearly 250,000 distinct CDR3 sequences, under 9.5% of them present only once. The source was PBMCs, mostly from graft donor cells, collected 180 days after TCRalphabeta/CD19-depleted stem cell transplant. The receptors were gathered from a male patient under 18 who had a stem cell transplant for acute lymphoblastic leukemia, so the T cells may come from the graft donor.

This clonotype was observed at least ten times. The chain has TRBV12-3 or TRBV12-4 and TRBJ2-6; 9 bases match TRBD1. Trimming at V came to 5 bases and at J to 4 bases, leaving 9 bases not matched to a gene. CDR3 length: 17 residues. Here the CDR3 DNA reads TGTGCCAGCAGTCCCCGGGACAGGGTGCGAGGGGCCAACGTCCTGACTTTC. Amino acid sequence: CASSPRDRVRGANVLTF.

This clonotype was recorded many times. This chain joins TRBV7-9 and TRBJ1-2; D remains unclear. The V and J ends lost 3 bases and 2 bases respectively, with 10 bases between them. The CDR3 is 14 amino acids. CDR1 and CDR2 (germline): SEHNR, FQNEAQ (reference sequence). CDR3 region: CASSFTSENYGYTF. The CDR3 DNA sequence: TGTGCCAGCAGCTTTACCTCGGAGAACTATGGCTACACCTTC.

This clonotype was seen ten or more times. CDR3 loop: CASSQGRGLRNTEAFF. The CDR3 DNA reads TGTGCCAGCAGCCAAGGTAGGGGCCTCCGGAACACTGAAGCTTTCTTT. The chain has TRBV3-1 and TRBJ1-1, with D possibly being TRBD1 (5 bases). Germline CDR1 reads LGHDT; CDR2 reads YNNKEL (reference sequence). The CDR3 covers 16 residues. V lost 1 base, J lost 1 base, and 13 bases lay in between.

The V call is TRBV18, the J call TRBJ2-7, with D unclear. This CDR3 has 13 amino acids. Trimming stripped 2 bases from V and 3 bases from J, with 8 bases between. CDR1 and CDR2 (germline): KGHSH, LQKENI. CDR3 protein: CASSPGARYEQYF. CDR3 nucleotides: TGTGCCAGCTCACCAGGCGCCCGCTACGAGCAGTACTTC.

This clonotype was counted only a few times. The chain is built from TRBV27 and TRBJ2-7; D unresolved. Germline CDR1 is MNHEY and CDR2 is SMNVEV (reference sequence). There are 15 residues in the CDR3. The V gene lost 1 base and the J gene lost 5 bases, with 15 bases spanning the gap. CDR3 region: CASSLYGPRRDEQYF. DNA for the CDR3: TGTGCCAGCAGTTTATACGGCCCCCGAAGGGACGAGCAGTACTTC.

This clonotype has a count of ten or more. This sequence joins TRBV6-1 and TRBJ1-1; TRBD1 matches at 8 bases. Trimming took 4 bases from V and 3 from J; bases not matched to a gene: 7. The CDR3 is 15 amino acids. Germline V lookup: CDR1 MNHNS, CDR2 SASEGT. CDR3 region: CASSGDRLMYTEAFF. DNA of the CDR3: TGTGCCAGCAGTGGGGACAGGCTGATGTACACTGAAGCTTTCTTT.

This chain uses TRBV19 with TRBJ1-1; D remains unclear. Germline V gene sequence: CDR1 LNHDA, CDR2 SQIVND (reference sequence). The CDR3 loop spans 14 amino acids. The ends were cut back, 2 bases at V and 5 bases at J, with 12 bases in the middle. The CDR3 DNA reads as TGTGCCAGTAGTATACGGACGGGAAGGACTGAAGCTTTCTTT. Translating it yields CASSIRTGRTEAFF.

Details on this clonotype: A read error may be the cause here, since a much bigger clone is one base away. The genes are TRBV4-2 and TRBJ2-2; D could derive from TRBD1 or TRBD2 (5 bases each). This CDR3 contains 14 residues. Germline-derived CDR1 and CDR2 are LGHNA and YNFKEQ. The CDR3 reads CASSPETLTGDLFF. The CDR3 nucleotides read TGTGCCAGCAGCCCCGAGACTCTCACCGGGGACCTGTTTTTT.

This clonotype appeared many times. The junction departs from germline at one end; a sequencing error may be responsible. The chain combines TRBV9 with TRBJ2-7; 8 bases align to TRBD1. Looked up from germline, CDR1 is SGDLS and CDR2 is YYNGEE. The length of the CDR3 is 14 residues. CDR3: CASSVDDRGYAQYF. In nucleotides, the CDR3 is TGTGCCAGCAGCGTAGATGACAGGGGTTACGCGCAGTACTTC.

This clonotype appeared many times. The chain combines TRBV12-3 or TRBV12-4 with TRBJ2-5, with a possible D match to TRBD2 (6 bases). V was cut by 3 bases and J by 1 base, with 18 bases left in between. There are 17 residues in the CDR3. The CDR3 reads CASSLEGPEGLQETQYF. The CDR3 nucleotides are TGTGCCAGCAGTTTGGAAGGTCCCGAGGGACTCCAAGAGACCCAGTACTTC.

V is TRBV15 and J is TRBJ1-4; D uncertain. Trimming pared 0 bases from V and 7 bases from J, leaving 9 bases between. In germline, CDR1 is LNHNV, CDR2 YYDKDF (reference sequence). This CDR3 has 14 amino acids. The DNA for the CDR3 is TGTGCCACCAGCAGAGATATGGGGTCTGAAAAACTGTTTTTT. Amino acid sequence: CATSRDMGSEKLFF.

This clonotype was detected ten times or more. DNA of the CDR3: TGTGCCATCAACCCTAGCGGGGGACTATACAATGAGCAGTTCTTC. Translating gives CAINPSGGLYNEQFF. V usage is TRBV10-3 and J usage is TRBJ2-1; 10 positions match TRBD2. Germline loops: CDR1 ENHRY, CDR2 SYGVKD. The CDR3 loop spans 15 amino acids. The ends lost 7 bases at V and 4 bases at J; junction bases unmatched: 7.

This clonotype was observed at least ten times. J is TRBJ2-5 and V is TRBV15; D not certain. The CDR3 extends over 15 amino acids. Trimming pared 0 bases from V and 5 bases from J, leaving 13 bases between. Germline CDR1 LNHNV, CDR2 YYDKDF (reference sequence). In DNA form, the CDR3 reads TGTGCCACCAGCAGAGATCGTGGTAGTGGGGAGACCCAGTACTTC. Protein: CATSRDRGSGETQYF.

This clonotype was counted ten times or more. The chain links TRBV11-2 to TRBJ1-1; 7 bases are shared with TRBD1. The germline gives CDR1 SGHAT, CDR2 FQNNGV. CDR3 length equals 14 residues. With V trimmed by 5 bases and J by 6 bases, 9 bases remained unmatched. CDR3 nucleotide sequence: TGTGCCAGCAGCCCAGTCCACAGGGGCTCTGAAGCTTTCTTT. This encodes CASSPVHRGSEAFF.

This clonotype was seen repeatedly, ten times or more. V is TRBV29-1 and J is TRBJ2-5; TRBD1 matches at 12 bases. Unmatched junction bases numbered 8, after V lost 6 bases and J lost 3 bases. Germline V CDR1 and CDR2: SQVTM, ANQGSEA. This CDR3 region has 15 residues. The CDR3 DNA is TGCAGCGTAGGCTGGGACAGGGGGCGCGAAGAGACCCAGTACTTC. It specifies CSVGWDRGREETQYF.

This clonotype was recorded a few times. The chain's CDR3 is CASSFRSSGRKYEQYF. In nucleotides, the CDR3 is TGTGCCAGCAGTTTCCGATCTAGCGGGAGGAAATACGAGCAGTACTTC. The chain carries TRBV12-3 or TRBV12-4 and TRBJ2-7; TRBD2 aligns across 11 bases. CDR3 length: 16 amino acids. The trim removed 3 bases at V and 4 bases at J, leaving 8 bases unmatched.

This clonotype showed up many times. J is TRBJ1-1 and V is TRBV11-2; tentative D call: TRBD1 (5 bases). The ends were cut back, 8 bases at V and 0 bases at J, with 10 bases in the middle. The CDR3 contains 13 residues. Per the germline V gene, CDR1 is SGHAT and CDR2 is FQNNGV. The CDR3 sequence is CASQGPLNTEAFF. CDR3 nucleotide sequence: TGTGCCAGCCAGGGCCCGTTGAACACTGAAGCTTTCTTT.

Worth noting for this clonotype: In this CDR3 the conserved last residue, phenylalanine or tryptophan, is missing, so a read error is likely. The chain uses TRBV6-1 and TRBJ2-3; TRBD1 matches 7 bases. The CDR3 has 13 residues. J gave up 3 bases and V 5 bases, and 2 bases lay outside the gene matches. The germline gives CDR1 MNHNS, CDR2 SASEGT. The CDR3 DNA reads TGTGCCAGCAGTCGACAGGGAACAGATACGCAGTATATT. Amino acid sequence: CASSRQGTDTQYI.

This clonotype was detected only once. A much larger clonotype is one base distant, so this may be a read error. The rearrangement joins TRBV4-2 to TRBJ2-1; TRBD2 matches at 8 bases. The CDR3 extends over 17 amino acids. Germline V lookup: CDR1 LGHNA, CDR2 YNFKEQ. The CDR3 DNA is TGTGCCAGCAGCCCTACGCTGCGGGGGGAACTTTACAATGAGGAGTTCTTC. It is translated as CASSPTLRGELYNEEFF.

In this sample, this clonotype turned up many times. The gene calls are TRBV29-1 and TRBJ1-2; TRBD1 might be the D (6 bases). Germline V gene sequence: CDR1 SQVTM, CDR2 ANQGSEA. CDR3 length: 14 amino acids. Trimming cost V 3 bases and J 5 bases, with 16 bases left between them. The DNA for the CDR3 is TGCAGCGTTGATCCGGGCGGAGGGGGTTATGGCTACACCTTC. Translation: CSVDPGGGGYGYTF.

This clonotype was counted at least ten times. The V call is TRBV9, the J call TRBJ1-1; tentative D call: TRBD1 (5 bases). Trimming left V 5 bases short and J 11 bases short, with 16 bases between. This CDR3 is built from 12 residues. The germline gives CDR1 SGDLS, CDR2 YYNGEE. This chain's CDR3 is CASSPSRGMAFF. As DNA, the CDR3 is TGTGCCAGCAGTCCCAGCCGGGGGATGGCTTTCTTT.

This clonotype was found many times. V usage is TRBV6-2 or TRBV6-3 and J usage is TRBJ2-2; 16 bases fit TRBD2. The CDR3 totals 19 residues. Germline V gene sequence: CDR1 MNHEY, CDR2 SVGEGT. V trimming: 6 bases; J trimming: 4 bases; junction bases outside the gene matches: 11. The CDR3 is CASSLPGLAGGPGTGELFF. In nucleotides, the CDR3 is TGTGCCAGCAGCCTACCGGGACTAGCGGGAGGGCCGGGCACCGGGGAGCTGTTTTTT.

The J gene is TRBJ2-2, the V gene TRBV18, with D perhaps assigned TRBD1 or TRBD2 (5 bases each). The CDR3 covers 14 residues. V dropped 2 bases and J dropped 6 bases, with 10 bases sitting between them. Germline loops: CDR1 KGHSH, CDR2 LQKENI. In nucleotides, the CDR3 is TGTGCCAGCTCACCAATTGGGGGTCCCGGGGAGCTGTTTTTT. Its protein product is CASSPIGGPGELFF.

This clonotype has at least ten counts. The CDR3 region has the DNA TGTGCCAGCAGTTACTGGGACCGACCAGATACGCAGTATTTT. It codes for CASSYWDRPDTQYF. The chain recombines TRBV6-5 with TRBJ2-3, with D tentatively TRBD1 or TRBD2 (5 bases each). Germline V lookup: CDR1 MNHEY, CDR2 SVGAGI. This CDR3 region has 14 residues. Trimming pared 1 base from V and 4 bases from J, leaving 9 bases between.

This clonotype was seen at least ten times. The rearrangement uses TRBV10-3 and TRBJ2-1; D gene unclear. There are 11 residues in the CDR3. Germline CDR1 and CDR2: ENHRY and SYGVKD. Trimming shortened V by 6 bases and J by 4 bases, and 4 bases separated the two germline ends. The CDR3 spells CAIRSYNEQFF. CDR3 DNA sequence: TGTGCCATCAGATCATACAATGAGCAGTTCTTC.